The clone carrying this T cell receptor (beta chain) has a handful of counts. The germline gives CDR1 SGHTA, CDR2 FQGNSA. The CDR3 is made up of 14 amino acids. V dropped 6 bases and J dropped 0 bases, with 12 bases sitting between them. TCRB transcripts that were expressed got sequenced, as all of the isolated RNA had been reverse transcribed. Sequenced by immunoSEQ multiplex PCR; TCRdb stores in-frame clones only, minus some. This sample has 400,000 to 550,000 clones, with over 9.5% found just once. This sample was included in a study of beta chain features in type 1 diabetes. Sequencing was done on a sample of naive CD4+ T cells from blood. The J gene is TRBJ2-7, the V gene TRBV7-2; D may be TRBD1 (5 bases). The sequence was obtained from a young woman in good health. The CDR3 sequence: CASSLTASSYEQYV. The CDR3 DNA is TGTGCCAGCAGTTTGACAGCAAGCTCCTACGAGCAGTACGTC.